This T cell receptor (beta chain) originates from a study of cytomegalovirus exposure and HLA in healthy donors. Profiled with immunoSEQ multiplex PCR; TCRdb holds only in-frame clones, not every one. The sample has about 200,000 clones; around 84% are singletons. Germline-derived CDR1 and CDR2 are MNHEY and SMNVEV (reference sequence). Unmatched junction bases numbered 18, after V lost 5 bases and J lost 12 bases. This CDR3 has 15 amino acids. The receptor was isolated from a woman in her thirties in good health and CMV-seropositive. Sequences were obtained from PBMCs. The chain uses TRBV27 and TRBJ2-5, with 7 bases identical to TRBD2. CDR3 nucleotide sequence: TGTGCCAGCAGTCCCCTCACGACTAGCCCGAATCTGGAGTACTTC. It is translated as CASSPLTTSPNLEYF.